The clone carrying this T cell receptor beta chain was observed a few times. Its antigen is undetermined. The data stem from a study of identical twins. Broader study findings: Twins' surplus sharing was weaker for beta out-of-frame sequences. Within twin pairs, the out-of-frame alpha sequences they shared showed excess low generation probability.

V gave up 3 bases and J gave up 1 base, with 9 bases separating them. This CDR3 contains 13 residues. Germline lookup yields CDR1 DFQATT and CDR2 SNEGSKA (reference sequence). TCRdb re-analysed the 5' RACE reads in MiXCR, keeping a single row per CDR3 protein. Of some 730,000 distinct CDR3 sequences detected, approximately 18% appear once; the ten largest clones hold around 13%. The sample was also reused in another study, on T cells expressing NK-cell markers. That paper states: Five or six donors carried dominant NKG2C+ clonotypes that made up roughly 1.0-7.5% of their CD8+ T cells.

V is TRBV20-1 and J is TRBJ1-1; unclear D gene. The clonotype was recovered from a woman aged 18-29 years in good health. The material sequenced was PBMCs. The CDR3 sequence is CSASGRGNTEAFF. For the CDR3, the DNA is TGCAGTGCTAGCGGGCGGGGGAACACTGAAGCTTTCTTT.